This T cell receptor (beta chain) was sequenced in a study of T cells in Graves' hyperthyroidism and ophthalmopathy. V dropped 5 bases and J dropped 8; count of bases not matched to a gene: 12. The CDR3 length is 16 residues. Germline V gene data show CDR1 as LNHNV and CDR2 as YYDKDF (reference sequence). Regions amplified from RNA transcripts were the TCR beta CDR3 regions. A set of HTBI primers served as the primers for a first-round RT-PCR of the TCR CDR3. Via MiXCR, TCRdb re-called the multiplex PCR reads, giving one row per CDR3 protein. The sample yields approximately 590,000 distinct CDR3 sequences, 46% seen once.

The sequenced sample was peripheral blood or thyroid tissue (not recorded which). The clonotype comes from a young woman with Graves' hyperthyroidism. The chain joins TRBV15 to TRBJ1-6; 7 bases line up with TRBD1. CDR3 DNA sequence: TGTGCCACCAGCTTAAGCGGCCCAGGGGGGGATTCACCCCTCCACTTT. Translation: CATSLSGPGGDSPLHF.